This T cell receptor (beta chain) appears in the sequencing data of a study of neurological immune-mediated disorders. Study-level findings and limits: Healthy controls had more TCR clonal expansion than multiple sclerosis, which showed the least, whereas HTLV-1-associated myelopathy showed the most.

This clonotype was observed a few times. Its target is not known. A 10-nucleotide random UMI tagged transcripts in template-switch 5'RACE cDNA synthesis. One entry per CDR3 protein results from TCRdb running MiXCR on the 5' RACE reads. The table has 40,000 or so distinct CDR3 sequences, roughly 5% seen once. The CDR3 covers 14 residues. Losses at the gene ends were 6 bases for V and 6 bases for J; bases not matched to a gene: 10. Germline-derived CDR1 and CDR2 are DFQATT and SNEGSKA (reference sequence). The genes are TRBV20-1 and TRBJ2-3, with TRBD2 identical over 9 bases. The TCR was taken from a young man in good health. The material sequenced was CD4+ T cells from blood. CDR3: CSAMGAGGLDTQYF. As DNA, the CDR3 is TGCAGTGCCATGGGCGCGGGGGGGCTCGATACGCAGTATTTT.